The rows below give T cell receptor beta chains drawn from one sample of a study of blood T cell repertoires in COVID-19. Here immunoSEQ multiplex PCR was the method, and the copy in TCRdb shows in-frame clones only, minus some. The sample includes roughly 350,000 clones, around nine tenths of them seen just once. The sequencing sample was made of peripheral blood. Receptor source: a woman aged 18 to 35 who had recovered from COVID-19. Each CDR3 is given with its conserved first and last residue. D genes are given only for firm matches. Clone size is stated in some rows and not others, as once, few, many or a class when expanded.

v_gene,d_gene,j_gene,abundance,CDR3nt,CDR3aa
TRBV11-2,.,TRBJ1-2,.,TGTGCCAGCACCGGTGGGCAGGCGAACTATGGCTACACCTTC,CASTGGQANYGYTF
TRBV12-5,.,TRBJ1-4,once,TGTGCTAGTGGCCATGCACAGGGCCCGGCTAATGAAAAACTGTTTTTT,CASGHAQGPANEKLFF
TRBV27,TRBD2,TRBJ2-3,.,TGTGCCAGCAGTTTGGCGGGAGGGATAGATACGCAGTATTTT,CASSLAGGIDTQYF
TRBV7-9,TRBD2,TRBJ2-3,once,TGTGCCAGCAGTCGGACTAGCGCAGCAGATACGCAGTATTTT,CASSRTSAADTQYF
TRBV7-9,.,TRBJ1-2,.,TGTGCCAGCAGCCCCGGACAACTCTATGGCTACACCTTC,CASSPGQLYGYTF
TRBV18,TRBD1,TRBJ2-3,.,TGTGCCAGCTCAGGAGGACAGGGCACAGATACGCAGTATTTT,CASSGGQGTDTQYF
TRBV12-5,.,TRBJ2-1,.,TGTGCTAGTGGTTTGGGGGACTTTACCCACAATGAGCAGTTCTTC,CASGLGDFTHNEQFF
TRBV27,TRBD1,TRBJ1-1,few,TGTGCCAGCAGTTCCGGGACAGGGCCACCTCGTGAAGCTTTCTTT,CASSSGTGPPREAFF
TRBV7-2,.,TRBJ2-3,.,TGTGCCAGCAGATCCGAAGGGGGAACGCAGTATTTT,CASRSEGGTQYF
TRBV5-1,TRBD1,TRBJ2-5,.,TGCGCCAGCACCCTACTCGGGACAGAAGAGACCCAGTACTTC,CASTLLGTEETQYF
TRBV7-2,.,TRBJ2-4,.,TGTGCCAGCAGCCATCCGAACCGCCAGGGCATTCAGTACTTC,CASSHPNRQGIQYF
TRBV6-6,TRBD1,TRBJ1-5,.,TGTGCCAGCAGTCAACAGGGGAGCAATCAGCCCCAGCATTTT,CASSQQGSNQPQHF
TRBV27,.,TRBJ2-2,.,TGTGCCAGCAGTTTCGCGCAGGGTCCCGGGGAGCTGTTTTTT,CASSFAQGPGELFF
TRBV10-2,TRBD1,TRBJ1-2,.,TGCGCCAGCAGGCCCGGACAGGGGTCCTATGGCTACACCTTC,CASRPGQGSYGYTF
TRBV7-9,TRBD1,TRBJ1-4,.,TGTGCCAGCAGCCTAGAGGGACAGGGGCCGGAAAAACTGTTTTTT,CASSLEGQGPEKLFF
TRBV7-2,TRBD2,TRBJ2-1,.,TGTGCCAGCAGCTTCCGGCGGGGGTACAGTGAGCAGTTCTTC,CASSFRRGYSEQFF
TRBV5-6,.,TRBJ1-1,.,TGTGCCAGCAGCAAGGGGTCCGGTGAAGCTTTCTTT,CASSKGSGEAFF
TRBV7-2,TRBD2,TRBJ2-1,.,TGTGCCAGCAGCCCGCGACTAGCGACAGGCCACAATGAGCAGTTCTTC,CASSPRLATGHNEQFF
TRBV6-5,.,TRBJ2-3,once,TGTGCCAGCAGTTACAGGCTAGCGCACCGCACAGATACGCAGTATTTT,CASSYRLAHRTDTQYF
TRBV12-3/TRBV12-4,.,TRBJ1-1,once,TGTGCCAGCAGCTTCGCCCGGGGCACTGAAGCTTTCTTT,CASSFARGTEAFF
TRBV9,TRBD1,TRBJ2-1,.,TGTGCCAGCAGCGTAGGTCCCCGGACAGGGAAAGTGAATGAGCAGTTCTTC,CASSVGPRTGKVNEQFF
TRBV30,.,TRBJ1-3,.,TGTGCCTGGGAACAAGGAAACACCATATATTTT,CAWEQGNTIYF
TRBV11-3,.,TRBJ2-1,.,TGTGCCAGCAGCTTAGATCGAGCGGAAGGGTCCTACAATGAGCAGTTCTTC,CASSLDRAEGSYNEQFF
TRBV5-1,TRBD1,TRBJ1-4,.,TGCGCCAGCAGCTTACCCCCCGACAGGGGCGCAGAAAAACTGTTTTTT,CASSLPPDRGAEKLFF
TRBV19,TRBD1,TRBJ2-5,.,TGTGCCAGTAGTACTCCGGGACAGGGGCCGGAGACCCAGTACTTC,CASSTPGQGPETQYF
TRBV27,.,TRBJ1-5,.,TGTGCCAGCAGGTCTATTTATAGCAATCAGCCCCAGCATTTT,CASRSIYSNQPQHF
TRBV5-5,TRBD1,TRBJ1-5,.,TGTGCCAGCAGCTTCTGGGGAGCTACAGGGGGGCAGCCCCAGCATTTT,CASSFWGATGGQPQHF
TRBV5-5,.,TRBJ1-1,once,TGTGCCAGCAGCTTGGGGCGGACTGAAGCTTTCTTT,CASSLGRTEAFF
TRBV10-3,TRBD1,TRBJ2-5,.,TGTGCCACGACCCGGGACAGGGGGCAGGAGACCCAGTACTTC,CATTRDRGQETQYF
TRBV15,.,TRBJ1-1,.,TGTGCCACCAGCAGAGAGGGGGCCCGCGGGGGCTTTGGGGACACTGAAGCTTTCTTT,CATSREGARGGFGDTEAFF
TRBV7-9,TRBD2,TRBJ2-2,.,TGTGCCAGCCTGGGGCTAGCGGGAAACACCGGGGAGCTGTTTTTT,CASLGLAGNTGELFF
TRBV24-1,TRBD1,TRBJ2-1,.,TGTGCCACCAGTGATATAACAGGGGACGAGCAGTTCTTC,CATSDITGDEQFF
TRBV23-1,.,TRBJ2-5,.,TGCGCCAGCAGTCATCGACAGTTCCAAGAGACCCAGTACTTC,CASSHRQFQETQYF
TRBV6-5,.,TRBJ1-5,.,TGTGCCAGCAGACCCCGGGGATATCAGCCCCAGCATTTT,CASRPRGYQPQHF
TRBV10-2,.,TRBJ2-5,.,TGCGCCAGCCAAGTCTCCGGCAGGGGAGAGACCCAGTACTTC,CASQVSGRGETQYF
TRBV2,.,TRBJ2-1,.,TGTGCCAGCAAAGGCGGTATGGGCAATGAGCAGTTCTTC,CASKGGMGNEQFF
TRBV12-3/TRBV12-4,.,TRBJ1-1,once,TGTGCCAGCAGTTTAGGGAGGAGCACTGAAGCTTTCTTT,CASSLGRSTEAFF
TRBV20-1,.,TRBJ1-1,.,TGCAGTGCTAGTCGGTACACTGAAGCTTTCTTT,CSASRYTEAFF
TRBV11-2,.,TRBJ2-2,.,TGTGCCAGCAGCCGGGGAATACGGGAGGGGGCCCGGAGGGGGGAGCTGTTTTTT,CASSRGIREGARRGELFF
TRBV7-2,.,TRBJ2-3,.,TGTGCCAGCAGCTTAGTGGTCAGCGGGGATACGCAGTATTTT,CASSLVVSGDTQYF
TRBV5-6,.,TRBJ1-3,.,TGTGCCAGCAGCTTGGCCGTGCGGGTTGGAAACACCATATATTTT,CASSLAVRVGNTIYF
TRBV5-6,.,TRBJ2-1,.,TGTGCCAGCAGCCGGGACTTAGCTTCCTACAATGAGCAGTTCTTC,CASSRDLASYNEQFF
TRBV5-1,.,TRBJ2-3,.,TGCGCCAGCAGCTTGGTAGGGGGTAGCACAGATACGCAGTATTTT,CASSLVGGSTDTQYF
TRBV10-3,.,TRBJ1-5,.,TGTGCCATCAGTGTCGCGGAAAGCAATCAGCCCCAGCATTTT,CAISVAESNQPQHF
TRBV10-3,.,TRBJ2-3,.,TGTGCCATCAGTCCTAAACGTGGGGGGAGCACAGATACGCAGTATTTT,CAISPKRGGSTDTQYF
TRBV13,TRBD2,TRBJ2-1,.,TGTGCCAGCAGCCCCCGACTAGCGCACGACGGTGAGCAGTTCTTC,CASSPRLAHDGEQFF
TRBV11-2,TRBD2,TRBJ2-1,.,TGTGCCAGCAGCCATGGACTAGCGGAGTACAATGAGCAGTTCTTC,CASSHGLAEYNEQFF
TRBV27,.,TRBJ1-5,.,TGTGCCAGCAGTTTTGGCAGGAGCAATCAGCCCCAGCATTTT,CASSFGRSNQPQHF